The source of this T cell receptor beta chain is a study of blood T cell repertoires in COVID-19. The wider study: Samples taken during acute and convalescent COVID-19 were collected in the United States, Italy and Spain. PBMCs, B-cell-depleted T cells, or T cells were the source of the cDNA or gDNA that made up the material.

In the authors' workflow: Amplification of reference gene primers was used by the study to estimate nucleated cell counts. Sequencing was performed with immunoSEQ multiplex PCR; in TCRdb, only in-frame clones are kept and a portion is missing. That table gives V, J and clone size, and the DNA gave D and trimming. The sample contains more than 45,000 clones, 85% to 90% of which appear only once. This clone was seen only once. The CDR3 consists of 14 residues. Deletions cut 0 bases from V and 0 bases from J, with 5 bases between. Germline V gene lookup returns CDR1 SGHTA and CDR2 FQGNSA. Material: peripheral blood. The sequence came from a human donor in a cohort sampled during active COVID-19. V usage is TRBV7-2 and J usage is TRBJ2-5; D gene uncertain. CDR3 sequence reads: CASSLAGYQETQYF. CDR3 coding DNA: TGTGCCAGCAGCTTAGCGGGCTACCAAGAGACCCAGTACTTC.